This is a list of T cell receptor beta chains from one sample in a study of T-cell memory formation after mild COVID-19. In TCRdb, the 5' RACE reads were re-called with MiXCR into one record per CDR3 protein. This table has 180,000 or so distinct CDR3 sequences, around 10% appearing once. Input material: PBMCs or a T cell subset sorted from them (not recorded which). Every receptor here comes from a man aged 18 to 30 who had mild COVID-19 (a few samples of this study predate the infection). Cell type and time point are not known. Each CDR3 is given with its conserved first and last residue. A D gene is named only where the DNA matches it firmly. Clone sizes are given selectively: once, few, many, or a class where the clone is expanded.

abundance	v_gene	j_gene	d_gene	CDR3nt	CDR3aa
many	TRBV12-3/TRBV12-4	TRBJ1-1	NA	TGTGCCAGCACCCAAGTGGACACTGAAGCTTTCTTT	CASTQVDTEAFF
many	TRBV20-1	TRBJ1-5	TRBD1	TGCAGTGCTGGCAGGGGGGCAGATCAGCCCCAGCATTTT	CSAGRGADQPQHF
NA	TRBV23-1	TRBJ2-5	NA	TGCGCCAGCATTCAAGAGACCCAGTACTTC	CASIQETQYF
NA	TRBV5-6	TRBJ2-7	TRBD2	TGTGCCAGCAGCCGAGGACTAGGGTCGTACTTC	CASSRGLGSYF
few	TRBV5-1	TRBJ2-3	NA	TGCGCCAGCAGCTTGGGCTCCTCTAGCACAGATACGCAGTATTTT	CASSLGSSSTDTQYF
few	TRBV12-3/TRBV12-4	TRBJ2-3	NA	TGTGCCAGCAGGATCCGGGAGACCACAGATACGCAGTATTTT	CASRIRETTDTQYF
NA	TRBV10-3	TRBJ2-2	NA	TGTGCCATCAGTAAGACCGCAGGGGACCAGAACACCGGGGAGCTGTTTTTT	CAISKTAGDQNTGELFF
once	TRBV7-6	TRBJ2-7	TRBD2	TGTGCCAGCAGCATCGGACTAGCCTCCTACGAGCAGTACTTC	CASSIGLASYEQYF
NA	TRBV2	TRBJ2-6	NA	TGTGCCAGCAGTGCGGGCACAACTTCTGGGGCCAACGTCCTGACTTTC	CASSAGTTSGANVLTF
many	TRBV15	TRBJ1-5	NA	TGTGCCACCAGAGCTTCGGGGACGGGCAATCAGCCCCAGCATTTT	CATRASGTGNQPQHF
few	TRBV6-5	TRBJ1-4	TRBD1	TGTGCCACCAAGACTATCAGGGGGCTAGGAAAACTGTTTTTT	CATKTIRGLGKLFF
NA	TRBV5-1	TRBJ1-2	NA	TGCGCCAGCAGCCTAGACGCTAACTATGGCTACACCTTC	CASSLDANYGYTF
NA	TRBV20-1	TRBJ1-2	TRBD1	TGCAGTGCTACGCCCGGGACAGCCAACTATGGCTACACCTTC	CSATPGTANYGYTF
many	TRBV7-2	TRBJ2-1	TRBD2	TGTGCCAGCAGCAAGACTAGCGGGGCTTACAATGAGCAGTTCTTC	CASSKTSGAYNEQFF
few	TRBV12-5	TRBJ1-2	NA	TGTGCTAGTGGTTTGAGGGTACTCTATGGCTACACCTTC	CASGLRVLYGYTF
many	TRBV29-1	TRBJ1-2	TRBD1	TGCAGCGTTGAATCGACAGGGGGAGGCTACACCTTC	CSVESTGGGYTF
few	TRBV10-3	TRBJ1-1	TRBD1	TGTGCCATCAGTGGAGGGGGCAAGAACACTGAAGCTTTCTTT	CAISGGGKNTEAFF
few	TRBV5-1	TRBJ2-4	NA	TGCGCCAGCAGCTCCGAAAACATTCAGTACTTC	CASSSENIQYF
NA	TRBV6-5	TRBJ1-3	NA	TGTGCCAGCAGTTACTCGCAGGGTAGCTCTGGAAACACCATATATTTT	CASSYSQGSSGNTIYF
NA	TRBV20-1	TRBJ2-5	NA	TGCAGTGCCCGACAGACTGGGGGTGGAGAGACCCAGTACTTC	CSARQTGGGETQYF
NA	TRBV6-6	TRBJ1-1	TRBD1	TGTGCCAGCACCGACAGGGGGGAGACTGAAGCTTTCTTT	CASTDRGETEAFF
NA	TRBV5-1	TRBJ1-2	NA	TGCGCCACCCTCCTCGGGCTCCTTAACTATGGCTACACCTTC	CATLLGLLNYGYTF
NA	TRBV2	TRBJ1-1	NA	TGTGCCAGCAGTGACGTAGGGACCCCAGGGACTGAAGCTTTCTTT	CASSDVGTPGTEAFF
few	TRBV12-3/TRBV12-4	TRBJ2-1	TRBD2	TGTGCCAGCAGTCCCGTCCTAGCGGGGGGACACAATGAGCAGTTCTTC	CASSPVLAGGHNEQFF
NA	TRBV20-1	TRBJ2-7	NA	TGCAGTGCCGGCAGAGACAGGGAGCAGTACTTC	CSAGRDREQYF
NA	TRBV29-1	TRBJ2-7	TRBD1	TGCAGCGTTGCAGGGGGCGGGCTCGAGCAGTACTTC	CSVAGGGLEQYF
few	TRBV10-3	TRBJ1-3	NA	TGTGCCATCAGCCTCGGACCGGAAGGCACCATATATTTT	CAISLGPEGTIYF
NA	TRBV7-9	TRBJ2-2	TRBD1	TGTGCCAGCAGCCTCGGGGACAGGGCATCCGGGGAGCTGTTTTTT	CASSLGDRASGELFF
NA	TRBV7-9	TRBJ2-4	NA	TGTGCCAGCAGCCCTTGGGGCGCCAAAAACATTCAGTACTTC	CASSPWGAKNIQYF
many	TRBV12-3/TRBV12-4	TRBJ2-1	TRBD2	TGTGCCAGCAGTTTGCGGCGGGGGGGCCTAGGTGAGCAGTTCTTC	CASSLRRGGLGEQFF
many	TRBV7-2	TRBJ2-2	TRBD1	TGTGCCAGCAGCTGGGGACAGGGCGGGGAGCTGTTTTTT	CASSWGQGGELFF
few	TRBV18	TRBJ1-1	NA	TGTGCCAGCTCACCATCCGACACCCGAAGGACTGAAGCTTTCTTT	CASSPSDTRRTEAFF
NA	TRBV7-3	TRBJ2-3	TRBD2	TGTGCCAGCAGCTTCTCACTAGCGGGGGGTGGTGCAGATACGCAGTATTTT	CASSFSLAGGGADTQYF
few	TRBV12-3/TRBV12-4	TRBJ2-2	TRBD1	TGTGCCAGCAGTTTAAACAGGGGAAGGGGGACCGGGGAGCTGTTTTTT	CASSLNRGRGTGELFF
many	TRBV5-1	TRBJ2-5	NA	TGCGCCAGCAGCCTACACACCGAAGAGACCCAGTACTTC	CASSLHTEETQYF
NA	TRBV6-5	TRBJ2-1	NA	TGTGCCAGCAGTCGGGACCCTGTATCTTACAATGAGCAGTTCTTC	CASSRDPVSYNEQFF
NA	TRBV12-3/TRBV12-4	TRBJ2-7	NA	TGTGCCAGCAGGCGACAGGGAGGTCCCTACGAGCAGTACTTC	CASRRQGGPYEQYF
few	TRBV7-6	TRBJ1-3	NA	TGTGCCAGCAGCCTGAATTGGGGGTCTGGAAACACCATATATTTT	CASSLNWGSGNTIYF
few	TRBV6-5	TRBJ2-3	NA	TGTGCCAGCAGTTACCAACTTAGAACAGATACGCAGTATTTT	CASSYQLRTDTQYF
few	TRBV20-1	TRBJ1-1	TRBD1	TGCAGTGCTTTACAGGGGGCGGGGAACACTGAAGCTTTCTTT	CSALQGAGNTEAFF
NA	TRBV5-1	TRBJ2-2	NA	TGCGCCAGCAGCTTCCTAGCCCTGAACACCGGGGAGCTGTTTTTT	CASSFLALNTGELFF
few	TRBV5-1	TRBJ2-5	TRBD2	TGCGCCAGCAGGCGGTCAGTAGCGGGCCACGGGGGGGAGACCCAGTACTTC	CASRRSVAGHGGETQYF
NA	TRBV4-2	TRBJ2-3	NA	TGTGCCAGCAGAAAGTTGGGTTGGAAAGATACGCAGTATTTT	CASRKLGWKDTQYF
NA	TRBV10-3	TRBJ2-5	TRBD2	TGTGCCATCAGTGAGGGGACTAGCAGCTTTGGTGAGACCCAGTACTTC	CAISEGTSSFGETQYF
few	TRBV5-1	TRBJ2-2	TRBD2	TGCGCCAGCAGCTCTAGCGGGGGTCCGACCGGGGAGCTTTTTTTT	CASSSSGGPTGELFF
NA	TRBV7-3	TRBJ1-1	NA	TGTGCCAGCAGCCCCTTGAAGCCCACCACTGAAGCTTTCTTT	CASSPLKPTTEAFF
few	TRBV7-8	TRBJ2-5	NA	TGTGCCAGCAGGTGGGGGACACACCAAGAGACCCAGTACTTC	CASRWGTHQETQYF
few	TRBV30	TRBJ1-1	NA	TGTGCCTGGACACTGGGAAGGAACACTGAAGCTTTCTTT	CAWTLGRNTEAFF
NA	TRBV20-1	TRBJ1-3	NA	TGCAGTGCTAGGAATAGGGCCGGAAACACCATATATTTT	CSARNRAGNTIYF
few	TRBV7-2	TRBJ2-2	NA	TGTGCCACCCTCGCGGCGATCCAGAGACCGAACACCGGGGAGCTGTTTTTT	CATLAAIQRPNTGELFF
NA	TRBV6-6	TRBJ2-1	NA	TGTGCCAGCAGTTTCGAGATCCGTGAGCAGTTCTTC	CASSFEIREQFF
NA	TRBV5-1	TRBJ2-1	NA	TGCGCCAGCGGAGAGGAGGGTGAGCAGTTCTTC	CASGEEGEQFF
NA	TRBV7-2	TRBJ2-1	NA	TGTGCCAGCGGGGCCTCAAGCTCCTACAATGAGCAGTTCTTC	CASGASSSYNEQFF